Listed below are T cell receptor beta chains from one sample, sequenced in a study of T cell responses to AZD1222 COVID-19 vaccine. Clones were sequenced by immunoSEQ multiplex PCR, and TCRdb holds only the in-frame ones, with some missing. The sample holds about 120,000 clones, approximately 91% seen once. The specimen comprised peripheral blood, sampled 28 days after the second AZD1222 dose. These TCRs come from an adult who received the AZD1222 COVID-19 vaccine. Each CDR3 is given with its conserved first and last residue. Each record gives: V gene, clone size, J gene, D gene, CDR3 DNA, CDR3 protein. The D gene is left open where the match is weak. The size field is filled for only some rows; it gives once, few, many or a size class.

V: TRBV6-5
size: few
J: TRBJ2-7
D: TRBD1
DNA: TGTGCCAGCAGGCGACAGGGAATTTACGAGCAGTACTTC
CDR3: CASRRQGIYEQYF

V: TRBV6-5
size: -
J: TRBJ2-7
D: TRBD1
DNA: TGTGCCAGCAGTTTATCAGGGGGCGAGCAGTACTTC
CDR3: CASSLSGGEQYF

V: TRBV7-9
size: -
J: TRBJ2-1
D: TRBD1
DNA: TGTGCCAGCAGCTTAGTTACGACAGGGGGTAGTGAGCAGTTCTTC
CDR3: CASSLVTTGGSEQFF

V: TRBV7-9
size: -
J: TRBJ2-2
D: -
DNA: TGTGCCAGCAGCTTAGGTCTTGGGGTCACCGGGGAGCTGTTTTTT
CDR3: CASSLGLGVTGELFF

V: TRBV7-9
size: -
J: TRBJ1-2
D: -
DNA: TGTGCCAGCAGCTTAGCTGCCAGGGGCTCGCTTTATGGCTACACCTTC
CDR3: CASSLAARGSLYGYTF

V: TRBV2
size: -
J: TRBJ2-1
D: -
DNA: TGTGCCAGCGGTACTAGACTGAGCTCCTACAATGAGCAGTTCTTC
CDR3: CASGTRLSSYNEQFF

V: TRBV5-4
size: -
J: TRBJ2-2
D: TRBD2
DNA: TGTGCCACCAGAGGCGGGAGGGCCCTCAGCTCCGGGGAGCTGTTTTTT
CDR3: CATRGGRALSSGELFF

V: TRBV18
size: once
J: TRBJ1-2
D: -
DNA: TGTGCCAGCTCCCGACCAGGGGCGGGGGCGAACTATGGCTACACCTTC
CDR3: CASSRPGAGANYGYTF

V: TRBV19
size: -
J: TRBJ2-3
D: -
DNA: TGTGCCAGTAGTCTGAGTACCAGCCCAGATACGCAGTATTTT
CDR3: CASSLSTSPDTQYF

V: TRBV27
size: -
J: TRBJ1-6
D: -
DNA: TGTGCCAGCAGCAGGGGTTCGGACTATAATTCACCCCTCCACTTT
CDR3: CASSRGSDYNSPLHF

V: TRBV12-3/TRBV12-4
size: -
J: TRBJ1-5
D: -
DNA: TGTGCCAGCAGGGGGGCGTCGGGTCAGCCCCAGCATTTT
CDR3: CASRGASGQPQHF

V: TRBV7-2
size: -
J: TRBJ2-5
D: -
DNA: TGTGCCAGCAGCTCCATGGCGGTTGAGACCCAGTACTTC
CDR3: CASSSMAVETQYF

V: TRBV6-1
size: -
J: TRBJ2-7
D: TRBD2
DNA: TGTGCCAGCAGTGAGTCGGATGGACTAGCGGGAGATGTCGAGCAGTACTTC
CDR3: CASSESDGLAGDVEQYF

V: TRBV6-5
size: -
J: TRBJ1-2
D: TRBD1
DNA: TGTGCCAGCAGTTATAAGACAGGGGGCAAGGACTATGGCTACACCTTC
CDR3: CASSYKTGGKDYGYTF

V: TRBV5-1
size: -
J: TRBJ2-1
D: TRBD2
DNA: TGCGCCAGCAGCGCCACTAGCGGGAGTATGATCAGTGAGCAGTTCTTC
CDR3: CASSATSGSMISEQFF

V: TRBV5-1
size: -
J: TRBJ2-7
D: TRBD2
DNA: TGCGCCAGCAGCGCCGGACTAGCGGGTACCTCCTACGAGCAGTACTTC
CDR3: CASSAGLAGTSYEQYF

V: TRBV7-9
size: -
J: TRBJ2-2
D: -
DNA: TGTGCCAGCAGACCTCTAGTAGTCACGGGGGAGCTGTTTTTT
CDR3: CASRPLVVTGELFF

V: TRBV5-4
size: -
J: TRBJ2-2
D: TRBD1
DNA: TGTGCCAGCAGCCGGACAGGGGTGAACACCGGGGAGCTGTTTTTT
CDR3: CASSRTGVNTGELFF

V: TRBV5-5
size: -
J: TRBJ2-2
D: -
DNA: TGTGCCAGCAGCGGACAGCATCTCTCCGGGGAGCTGTTTTTT
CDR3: CASSGQHLSGELFF

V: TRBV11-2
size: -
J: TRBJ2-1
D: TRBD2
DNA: TGTGCCAGCAGCTCCCAGACTAGCGGGAGCCACAATGAGCAGTTCTTC
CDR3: CASSSQTSGSHNEQFF

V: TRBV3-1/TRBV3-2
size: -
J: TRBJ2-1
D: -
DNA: TGTGCCAGCAGCCTTGGCCGTAACAATGAGCAGTTCTTC
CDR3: CASSLGRNNEQFF

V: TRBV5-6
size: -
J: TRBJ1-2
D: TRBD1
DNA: TGTGCCAGCAGCCTTGTGACAGGGGGCTACACCTTC
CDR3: CASSLVTGGYTF

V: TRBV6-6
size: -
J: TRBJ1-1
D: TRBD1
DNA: TGTGCCAGCAGTTACTCGGACAGGGGAACTGAAGCTTTCTTT
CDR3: CASSYSDRGTEAFF

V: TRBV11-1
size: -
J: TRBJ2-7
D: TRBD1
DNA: TGTGCCAGCAACCATAAGACAGGGGACGAGCAGTACTTC
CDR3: CASNHKTGDEQYF

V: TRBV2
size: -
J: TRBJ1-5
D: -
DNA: TGTGCCAGCAGTGTGATGGGCGCCCAGCATTTT
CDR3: CASSVMGAQHF

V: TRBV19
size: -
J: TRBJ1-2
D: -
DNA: TGTGCCAGTAGTATTGCACGGGGAGCTAACTATGGCTACACCTTC
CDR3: CASSIARGANYGYTF

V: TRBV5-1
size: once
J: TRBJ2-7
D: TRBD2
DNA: TGCGCCAGCAGCTTGTCCTCTACTAGCGGGAGTATCAGGAGCGAGCAGTACTTC
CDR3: CASSLSSTSGSIRSEQYF

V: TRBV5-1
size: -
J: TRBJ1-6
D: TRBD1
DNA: TGCGCCAGCAGCACCGGGACAGCCCAATCACCCCTCCACTTT
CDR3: CASSTGTAQSPLHF

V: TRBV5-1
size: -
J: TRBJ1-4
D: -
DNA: TGCGCCAGCAGCTCTACAGGTGGGGCTAATGAAAAACTGTTTTTT
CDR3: CASSSTGGANEKLFF

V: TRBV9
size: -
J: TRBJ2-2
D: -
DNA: TGTGCCAGCAGCGTAGAGGGCGGGGAGCTGTTTTTT
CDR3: CASSVEGGELFF

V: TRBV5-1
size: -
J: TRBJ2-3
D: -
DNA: TGCGCCAGCAGCATAGGACGAAATACGCAGTATTTT
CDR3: CASSIGRNTQYF

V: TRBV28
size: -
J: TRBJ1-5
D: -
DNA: TGTGCCAGCAGTTTTGGGGGTAGGGGCAATCAGCCCCAGCATTTT
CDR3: CASSFGGRGNQPQHF

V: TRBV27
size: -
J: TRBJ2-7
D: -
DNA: TGTGCCAGCAGTTTCCAGCGTCAGGGCATCCACGAGCAGTACTTC
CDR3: CASSFQRQGIHEQYF

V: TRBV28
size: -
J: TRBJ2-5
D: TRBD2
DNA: TGTGCCAGCAGTTTAGGGGACTACTTCTCTCGGTACTTC
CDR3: CASSLGDYFSRYF

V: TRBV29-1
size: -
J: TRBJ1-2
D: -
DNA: TGCAGCGTTGTCCAGGACTATGGCTACACCTTC
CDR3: CSVVQDYGYTF

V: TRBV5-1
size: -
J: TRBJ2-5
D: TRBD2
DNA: TGCGCCAGCAGCTTTCCCCGGACTAGCGGGAGTGGAGAGACCCAGTACTTC
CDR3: CASSFPRTSGSGETQYF

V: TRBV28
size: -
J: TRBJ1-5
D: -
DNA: TGTGCCACCGTCCATAATAGCAATCAGCCCCAGCATTTT
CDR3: CATVHNSNQPQHF

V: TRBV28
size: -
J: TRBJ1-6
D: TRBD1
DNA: TGTGCCAGCAGAAACCAGGGGGCTGGTTCACCCCTCCACTTT
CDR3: CASRNQGAGSPLHF

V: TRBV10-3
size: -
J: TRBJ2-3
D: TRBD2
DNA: TGTGCCATCAGTGGCCGTGAGCGGGAGACTGGTACGCAGTATTTT
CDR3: CAISGRERETGTQYF

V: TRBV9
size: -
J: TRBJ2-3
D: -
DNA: TGTGCCAGCAGCGTAGAGCCCGTGTACACAGATACGCAGTATTTT
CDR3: CASSVEPVYTDTQYF

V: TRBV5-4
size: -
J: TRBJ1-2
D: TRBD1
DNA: TGTGCCAGCAGGGATGTAGGGGACAGTCTCTATGGCTACACCTTC
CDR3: CASRDVGDSLYGYTF

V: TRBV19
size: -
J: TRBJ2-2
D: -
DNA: TGTGCCAGTAGTATACTGTCAGGGACCGGGGAGCTGTTTTTT
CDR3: CASSILSGTGELFF

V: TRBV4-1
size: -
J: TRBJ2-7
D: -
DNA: TGCGCCAGCAGCCTCCACGGTACGGGGAACGACGAGCAGTACTTC
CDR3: CASSLHGTGNDEQYF

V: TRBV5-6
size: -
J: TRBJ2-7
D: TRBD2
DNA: TGTGCCAGCAGCCTCGGACTAGCGGGCCAATACTCCTACGAGCAGTACTTC
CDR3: CASSLGLAGQYSYEQYF

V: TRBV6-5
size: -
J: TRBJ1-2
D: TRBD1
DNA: TGTGCCAGCAGATTCCCCGGACAGGGGGGATATGGCTACACCTTC
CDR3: CASRFPGQGGYGYTF

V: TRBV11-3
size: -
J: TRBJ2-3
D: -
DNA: TGTGCCAGCAGCTCCCTTGGAGGGGGGAGCACAGATACGCAGTATTTT
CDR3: CASSSLGGGSTDTQYF

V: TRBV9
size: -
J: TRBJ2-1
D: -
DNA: TGTGCCAGCAGTAGCGGCTCCTACAATGAGCAGTTCTTC
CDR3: CASSSGSYNEQFF

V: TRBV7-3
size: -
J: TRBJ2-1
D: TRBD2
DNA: TGTGCCAGCGATAACGGGGGGAGCTCCTACAATGAGCAGTTCTTC
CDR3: CASDNGGSSYNEQFF

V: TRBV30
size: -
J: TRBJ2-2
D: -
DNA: TGTGCCTGGAGTGTACAGAACACCGGGGAGCTGTTTTTT
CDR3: CAWSVQNTGELFF